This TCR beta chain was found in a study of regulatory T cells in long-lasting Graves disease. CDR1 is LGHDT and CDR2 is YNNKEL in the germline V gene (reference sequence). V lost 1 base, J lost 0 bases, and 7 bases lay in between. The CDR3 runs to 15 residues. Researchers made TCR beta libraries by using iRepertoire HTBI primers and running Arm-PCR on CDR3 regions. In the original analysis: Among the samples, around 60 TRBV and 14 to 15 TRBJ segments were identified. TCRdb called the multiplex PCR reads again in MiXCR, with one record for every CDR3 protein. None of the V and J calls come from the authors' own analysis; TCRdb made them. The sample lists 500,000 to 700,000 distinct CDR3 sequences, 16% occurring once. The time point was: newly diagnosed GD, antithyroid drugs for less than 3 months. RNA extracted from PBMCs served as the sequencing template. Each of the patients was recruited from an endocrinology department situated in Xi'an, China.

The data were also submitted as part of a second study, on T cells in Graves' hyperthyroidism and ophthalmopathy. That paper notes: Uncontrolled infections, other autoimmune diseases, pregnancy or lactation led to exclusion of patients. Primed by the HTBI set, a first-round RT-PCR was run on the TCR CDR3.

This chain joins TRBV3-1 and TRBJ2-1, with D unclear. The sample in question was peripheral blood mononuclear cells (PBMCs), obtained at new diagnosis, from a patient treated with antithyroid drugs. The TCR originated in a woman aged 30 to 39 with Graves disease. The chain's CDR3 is CASSQVLLSYNEQFF. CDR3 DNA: TGTGCCAGCAGCCAAGTCTTGCTCTCCTACAATGAGCAGTTCTTC.